These T cell receptor beta chains were read from a single sample in a study of chemoradiotherapy in HPV16-positive cancers. Some clones are missing from TCRdb's copy, which holds only in-frame ones; the method was immunoSEQ multiplex PCR. The sample yields just over 6,000 clones, roughly 73% seen once. The sequencing used tumor tissue, collected from a patient who underwent chemoradiotherapy. These receptors were taken from a human donor with HPV-associated anogenital cancer. Each CDR3 is given with its conserved first and last residue. Each record gives: D gene, V gene, J gene, clone size, CDR3 DNA, CDR3 protein. The D gene is left open where the match is weak. Where a row states a size, it is once, few, many or the class of an expanded clone; other rows omit it.

D gene: .; V gene: TRBV9; J gene: TRBJ1-1; clone size: few; CDR3 DNA: TGTGCCAGCAGCTTAAACCCCGGTGGGGGTACTGAAGCTTTCTTT; CDR3 protein: CASSLNPGGGTEAFF
D gene: TRBD1; V gene: TRBV10-3; J gene: TRBJ2-5; clone size: .; CDR3 DNA: TGTGCCACATCCGGGACAGGGGAAGAGACCCAGTACTTC; CDR3 protein: CATSGTGEETQYF
D gene: .; V gene: TRBV29-1; J gene: TRBJ2-1; clone size: .; CDR3 DNA: TGCAGCGTTATCCAGGGGAGCTCCTACAATGAGCAGTTCTTC; CDR3 protein: CSVIQGSSYNEQFF
D gene: .; V gene: TRBV5-1; J gene: TRBJ2-3; clone size: .; CDR3 DNA: TGCGCCAGCACCACTTTTAGCGGCCAGAGGAAGTATTTT; CDR3 protein: CASTTFSGQRKYF
D gene: .; V gene: TRBV11-2; J gene: TRBJ1-5; clone size: .; CDR3 DNA: TGTGCCAGCAGCTTAGATCGAACCCAGCCCCAGCATTTT; CDR3 protein: CASSLDRTQPQHF
D gene: .; V gene: TRBV10-3; J gene: TRBJ2-3; clone size: .; CDR3 DNA: TGTGCCATCACCTCACAGGGGAGGGGAACAGATACGCAGTATTTT; CDR3 protein: CAITSQGRGTDTQYF
D gene: .; V gene: TRBV12-5; J gene: TRBJ1-2; clone size: .; CDR3 DNA: TGTGCTAGTGGCCTCGAGGGCAGTGGAGGCTACACCTTC; CDR3 protein: CASGLEGSGGYTF
D gene: TRBD1; V gene: TRBV2; J gene: TRBJ2-5; clone size: .; CDR3 DNA: TGTGCCAGCAGTGGAGGACAGGGTGAGACCCAGTACTTC; CDR3 protein: CASSGGQGETQYF
D gene: .; V gene: TRBV30; J gene: TRBJ1-1; clone size: few; CDR3 DNA: TGTGCCGGGCTAAAACGTGGGGCTATGAACACTGAAGCTTTCTTT; CDR3 protein: CAGLKRGAMNTEAFF
D gene: TRBD2; V gene: TRBV5-1; J gene: TRBJ2-7; clone size: .; CDR3 DNA: TGCGCCAGCAGCTTGGGAACAGCGGGAGGGGGCGAGCAGTACTTC; CDR3 protein: CASSLGTAGGGEQYF
D gene: TRBD2; V gene: TRBV6-5; J gene: TRBJ2-3; clone size: .; CDR3 DNA: TGTGCCAGCAGTTACCGGGTGGGAGGGATAGCAGATACGCAGTATTTT; CDR3 protein: CASSYRVGGIADTQYF
D gene: .; V gene: TRBV14; J gene: TRBJ1-2; clone size: few; CDR3 DNA: TGTGCCAGCAGCCAAGTAGTCGGACAGCCCTATGGCTACACCTTC; CDR3 protein: CASSQVVGQPYGYTF
D gene: .; V gene: TRBV5-1; J gene: TRBJ2-7; clone size: .; CDR3 DNA: TGCGCCAGCAGCTCTGTGGATCCCTCCTACGAGCAGTACTTC; CDR3 protein: CASSSVDPSYEQYF
D gene: TRBD1; V gene: TRBV5-1; J gene: TRBJ2-7; clone size: .; CDR3 DNA: TGCGCCAGCAGGCTTGACAGGGGCCACGAGCAGTACTTC; CDR3 protein: CASRLDRGHEQYF
D gene: TRBD2; V gene: TRBV5-5; J gene: TRBJ2-1; clone size: .; CDR3 DNA: TGTGCCAGCAGCCTCCTCGGTAGCGGGAGGGCCTCGGGTGAGCAGTTCTTC; CDR3 protein: CASSLLGSGRASGEQFF
D gene: .; V gene: TRBV9; J gene: TRBJ1-1; clone size: .; CDR3 DNA: TGTGCCAGCAACCGACAGGCGACGAACACTGAAGCTTTCTTT; CDR3 protein: CASNRQATNTEAFF
D gene: .; V gene: TRBV6-5; J gene: TRBJ2-1; clone size: .; CDR3 DNA: TGTGCCAGCAGTCTATCAAATGAGCAGTTCTTC; CDR3 protein: CASSLSNEQFF
D gene: .; V gene: TRBV7-9; J gene: TRBJ1-3; clone size: .; CDR3 DNA: TGTGCCAGCAGCTTAGGGGCAGGCTCTGGAAACACCATATATTTT; CDR3 protein: CASSLGAGSGNTIYF
D gene: .; V gene: TRBV7-9; J gene: TRBJ2-5; clone size: few; CDR3 DNA: TGTGCCAGCAGCCGAGGACGCGGACCTCAAGAGACCCAGTACTTC; CDR3 protein: CASSRGRGPQETQYF
D gene: .; V gene: TRBV20-1; J gene: TRBJ1-1; clone size: .; CDR3 DNA: TGCAGTGCTACAGACTCCACTGAAGCTTTCTTT; CDR3 protein: CSATDSTEAFF
D gene: TRBD1; V gene: TRBV5-6; J gene: TRBJ1-2; clone size: medium-sized; CDR3 DNA: TGTGCCAGCAGACCGGGACAGACCTATGGCTACACCTTC; CDR3 protein: CASRPGQTYGYTF
D gene: .; V gene: TRBV9; J gene: TRBJ2-3; clone size: .; CDR3 DNA: TGTGCCAGCAGCGACGGGACCTCCCTCGGGGATACGCAGTATTTT; CDR3 protein: CASSDGTSLGDTQYF
D gene: TRBD1; V gene: TRBV15; J gene: TRBJ2-1; clone size: .; CDR3 DNA: TGTGCCACCAGCAGGAGCATCAAGGTACGGGACAGGGTAGAGCCTGAGCAGTTCTTC; CDR3 protein: CATSRSIKVRDRVEPEQFF
D gene: TRBD1; V gene: TRBV5-6; J gene: TRBJ1-1; clone size: .; CDR3 DNA: TGTGCCAGCAGCTTGACGACAGGGGCTGAAACTTTCTTT; CDR3 protein: CASSLTTGAETFF
D gene: .; V gene: TRBV5-1; J gene: TRBJ1-4; clone size: .; CDR3 DNA: TGCGCCAGCAGCTTAGAGACTTCTGGGGGAAAACTGTTTTTT; CDR3 protein: CASSLETSGGKLFF
D gene: .; V gene: TRBV5-1; J gene: TRBJ2-5; clone size: few; CDR3 DNA: TGCGCCAGCAGCCCCATCGGGGGAGAGACCCAGTACTTC; CDR3 protein: CASSPIGGETQYF
D gene: .; V gene: TRBV7-9; J gene: TRBJ2-1; clone size: .; CDR3 DNA: TGTGCCAGCAGGTTAACTTCGGGAGTTGAGCAGTTCTTC; CDR3 protein: CASRLTSGVEQFF
D gene: TRBD1; V gene: TRBV11-1; J gene: TRBJ1-4; clone size: .; CDR3 DNA: TGTGCCAGCAGCTTCGGGACAGCTGAAAAACTGTTTTTT; CDR3 protein: CASSFGTAEKLFF
D gene: .; V gene: TRBV29-1; J gene: TRBJ2-3; clone size: .; CDR3 DNA: TGCAGCGTTGGGAGGCGGGTGCGCAGCACAGATACGCAGTATTTT; CDR3 protein: CSVGRRVRSTDTQYF
D gene: .; V gene: TRBV2; J gene: TRBJ2-7; clone size: .; CDR3 DNA: TGTGCCAGCAGTGGGTCTCGGGGCCAGGGACCTACCTACGAGCAGTACTTC; CDR3 protein: CASSGSRGQGPTYEQYF
D gene: .; V gene: TRBV21-1; J gene: TRBJ2-7; clone size: .; CDR3 DNA: TGTGCCAGCAGAGGGACGGGGAGTTACGAGCAGTACTTC; CDR3 protein: CASRGTGSYEQYF
D gene: .; V gene: TRBV6-1; J gene: TRBJ1-3; clone size: .; CDR3 DNA: TGTGCCAGCAGCGAAACCGGTGCGGGAAACACCATATATTTT; CDR3 protein: CASSETGAGNTIYF
D gene: .; V gene: TRBV18; J gene: TRBJ2-2; clone size: .; CDR3 DNA: TGTGCCAGCTCACCTCGGACGGCGGGCACCGGGGAGCTGTTTTTT; CDR3 protein: CASSPRTAGTGELFF
D gene: TRBD1; V gene: TRBV9; J gene: TRBJ2-7; clone size: .; CDR3 DNA: TGTGCCAGCAGCTCTGGACAGGACGAGCAGTACTTC; CDR3 protein: CASSSGQDEQYF
D gene: .; V gene: TRBV12-2; J gene: TRBJ2-7; clone size: .; CDR3 DNA: TGTGCAAGTCGAATAAGCGGGTCACCACCCTACGAGCAGTACTTC; CDR3 protein: CASRISGSPPYEQYF